A selection of T cell receptor beta chains follows, all from one sample in a study of radiotherapy plus CTLA-4 blockade in lung cancer. The data were produced by immunoSEQ multiplex PCR, yet TCRdb's version contains in-frame clones alone and is incomplete. The sample holds about 45,000 clones, 60% to 80% seen once. Sequencing was performed on peripheral blood, taken from a patient treated with radiotherapy plus ipilimumab. The receptors stem from a human donor with non-small cell lung cancer who had stable disease on radiotherapy plus ipilimumab. Both conserved end residues are part of each CDR3. D genes are given only for firm matches. Expanded clones are given a class, and other clones once, few, many or no size at all.

v_gene	j_gene	d_gene	abundance	CDR3aa	CDR3nt
TRBV27	TRBJ1-6	TRBD1	.	CASSEDRPKFSPLHF	TGTGCCAGCAGTGAGGACAGGCCGAAATTTTCACCCCTCCACTTT
TRBV7-9	TRBJ1-2	.	.	CASSLGSGEDGYTF	TGTGCCAGCAGCTTAGGTTCAGGGGAGGATGGCTACACCTTC
TRBV6-5	TRBJ2-1	TRBD2	few	CASSSGLAPHQFF	TGTGCCAGCAGCTCCGGACTAGCTCCTCACCAGTTCTTC
TRBV6-1	TRBJ1-1	.	.	CASSERGVGNTEAFF	TGTGCCAGCAGTGAAAGGGGAGTTGGGAACACTGAAGCTTTCTTT
TRBV7-2	TRBJ1-2	TRBD1	.	CAHPGQGFPYGYTF	TGTGCCCATCCGGGACAGGGGTTCCCCTATGGCTACACCTTC
TRBV6-5	TRBJ1-4	TRBD1	few	CASNRQGGRKLFF	TGTGCCAGCAATCGACAGGGTGGGCGAAAACTGTTTTTT
TRBV18	TRBJ2-6	.	.	CASSPLELSGANVLTF	TGTGCCAGCTCACCACTCGAACTATCTGGGGCCAACGTCCTGACTTTC
TRBV11-3	TRBJ2-2	TRBD1	.	CASRPGQGTGELFF	TGTGCCAGCAGGCCGGGACAGGGAACCGGGGAGCTGTTTTTT
TRBV29-1	TRBJ2-2	.	.	CSVILGSYTGELFF	TGCAGCGTTATTCTGGGCAGCTACACCGGGGAGCTGTTTTTT
TRBV7-9	TRBJ1-4	.	.	CASSLLGGDEKLFF	TGTGCCAGCAGCCTCCTCGGGGGTGATGAAAAACTGTTTTTT
TRBV7-9	TRBJ1-4	TRBD1	.	CASSFGTGLIEKLFF	TGTGCCAGCAGCTTCGGGACAGGGCTGATTGAAAAACTGTTTTTT
TRBV7-8	TRBJ1-2	.	.	CASSTYQQATNYGYTF	TGTGCCAGCAGCACCTACCAACAGGCGACTAACTATGGCTACACCTTC
TRBV6-5	TRBJ1-2	TRBD1	.	CATHTRTGGNYGYTF	TGTGCCACCCATACTCGGACAGGGGGGAACTATGGCTACACCTTC
TRBV7-6	TRBJ2-2	TRBD1	once	CASSPRDRGLSGELFF	TGTGCCAGCAGCCCCCGGGACAGGGGGCTAAGCGGGGAGCTGTTTTTT
TRBV28	TRBJ2-3	TRBD2	.	CASSPPGLAGGNKDTQYF	TGTGCCAGCAGTCCGCCGGGACTAGCGGGGGGGAATAAAGATACGCAGTATTTT
TRBV6-5	TRBJ1-1	.	few	CASSERVVTEAFF	TGTGCCAGCAGTGAACGCGTGGTCACTGAAGCTTTCTTT
TRBV30	TRBJ1-2	.	.	CAWTGLYGYTF	TGTGCCTGGACCGGACTCTATGGCTACACCTTC
TRBV7-8	TRBJ1-4	.	.	CASSLELGGREKLFF	TGTGCCAGCAGCTTAGAGCTGGGGGGACGTGAAAAACTGTTTTTT
TRBV6-4	TRBJ2-7	.	.	CASSEAGGEREQYF	TGTGCCAGCAGCGAAGCCGGGGGCGAACGCGAGCAGTACTTC
TRBV15	TRBJ1-1	TRBD1	.	CATSRDRDRATEAFF	TGTGCCACCAGCAGAGATCGTGACAGGGCCACTGAAGCTTTCTTT
TRBV28	TRBJ2-5	TRBD1	.	CASSLGDRSPQETQYF	TGTGCCAGCAGTTTAGGGGACAGGAGCCCCCAAGAGACCCAGTACTTC
TRBV6-5	TRBJ2-1	.	.	CASSSPVAGAGNEQFF	TGTGCCAGCAGTTCCCCAGTGGCCGGGGCAGGGAATGAGCAGTTCTTC
TRBV27	TRBJ2-5	.	.	CASSFRRDQETQYF	TGTGCCAGCAGTTTCCGGAGGGACCAAGAGACCCAGTACTTC
TRBV4-3	TRBJ2-1	TRBD1	few	CASSRGGPGTGGGNEQFF	TGCGCCAGCAGCCGAGGGGGTCCCGGGACAGGGGGCGGGAATGAGCAGTTCTTC
TRBV27	TRBJ1-1	TRBD1	.	CASSFDRGTEAFF	TGTGCCAGCAGTTTCGACAGGGGAACTGAAGCTTTCTTT
TRBV6-1	TRBJ2-1	.	.	CASSPDVSSYNEQFF	TGTGCCAGCAGCCCGGACGTAAGCTCCTACAATGAGCAGTTCTTC
TRBV19	TRBJ1-2	.	.	CASREVYGYTF	TGTGCCAGCCGGGAGGTCTATGGCTACACCTTC
TRBV6-5	TRBJ1-1	.	.	CASSFSEGRSEAFF	TGTGCCAGCAGCTTCTCTGAAGGGAGGAGTGAAGCTTTCTTT
TRBV29-1	TRBJ1-1	.	few	CSGGTGLTEAFF	TGCAGCGGCGGAACAGGGCTGACTGAAGCTTTCTTT
TRBV7-2	TRBJ1-5	.	once	CASSLGPLGANQPQHF	TGTGCCAGCAGCTTAGGGCCCCTAGGAGCCAATCAGCCCCAGCATTTT
TRBV7-9	TRBJ1-2	.	.	CASSLGEGMIHGYTF	TGTGCCAGCAGCTTAGGGGAGGGTATGATACATGGCTACACCTTC
TRBV7-3	TRBJ2-3	.	.	CASSSADTQYF	TGTGCCAGCAGCTCAGCAGATACGCAGTATTTT
TRBV27	TRBJ1-2	TRBD1	.	CASSSLLGQESNYGYTF	TGTGCCAGCAGTTCACTCCTTGGACAGGAGTCAAACTATGGCTACACCTTC
TRBV7-9	TRBJ2-6	.	.	CASSLDLGRRANVLTF	TGTGCCAGCAGCTTAGACCTTGGTCGTCGGGCCAACGTCCTGACTTTC
TRBV12-5	TRBJ2-2	.	.	CASGLVPWPGELFF	TGTGCTAGTGGTTTGGTACCTTGGCCCGGGGAGCTGTTTTTT
TRBV30	TRBJ2-3	TRBD1	once	CAWRGDRSTDTQYF	TGTGCCTGGAGAGGGGACAGGAGCACAGATACGCAGTATTTT
TRBV28	TRBJ1-1	TRBD1	.	CASSPLPDRVGTEAFF	TGTGCCAGCAGTCCACTCCCGGACAGGGTGGGCACTGAAGCTTTCTTT
TRBV10-1	TRBJ1-1	.	.	CASSGPGNTEAFF	TGCGCCAGCAGTGGCCCCGGGAACACTGAAGCTTTCTTT
TRBV25-1	TRBJ1-4	.	.	CASRSMEGLFF	TGTGCCAGCAGGAGTATGGAGGGCCTGTTTTTT
TRBV27	TRBJ1-6	TRBD1	.	CASRAWDRGNSPLHF	TGTGCCAGCCGTGCGTGGGACAGGGGAAATTCACCCCTCCACTTT
TRBV5-8	TRBJ1-1	TRBD1	.	CASSLGTGDPRTEAFF	TGTGCCAGCAGCTTGGGGACAGGGGATCCCCGGACTGAAGCTTTCTTT
TRBV30	TRBJ1-5	.	.	CAWSVDIGQPQHF	TGTGCCTGGAGTGTTGACATAGGTCAGCCCCAGCATTTT